These T cell receptor beta chains were read from a single sample in a study of blood T cell repertoires in COVID-19. Measured with immunoSEQ multiplex PCR; TCRdb has only the in-frame clones, and not every one. The sample carries 110,000 to 150,000 clones, around 85% recorded once. What was sequenced was peripheral blood. These receptors were collected from a man in his fifties or sixties with acute or convalescent COVID-19. Each CDR3 is given with its conserved first and last residue. Fields, in order: J gene, CDR3 length, D gene, V gene, CDR3 protein. A D gene is named only where the DNA matches it firmly.

J gene: TRBJ2-7; CDR3 length: 13; D gene: TRBD1; V gene: TRBV25-1; CDR3 protein: CASQDPGGYEQYF
J gene: TRBJ2-7; CDR3 length: 14; D gene: TRBD2; V gene: TRBV11-2; CDR3 protein: CASSLGLAVSEQYF
J gene: TRBJ1-1; CDR3 length: 13; D gene: TRBD1; V gene: TRBV5-1; CDR3 protein: CASSLGGQEGAFF
J gene: TRBJ1-2; CDR3 length: 15; D gene: TRBD1; V gene: TRBV28; CDR3 protein: CASSSPGQGGYGYTF
J gene: TRBJ1-1; CDR3 length: 14; D gene: TRBD1; V gene: TRBV18; CDR3 protein: CASSLGQGATEAFF
J gene: TRBJ2-7; CDR3 length: 14; D gene: TRBD1; V gene: TRBV2; CDR3 protein: CASTAQGPSYEQYF
J gene: TRBJ1-1; CDR3 length: 12; D gene: -; V gene: TRBV5-1; CDR3 protein: CASSVENTEAFF
J gene: TRBJ1-5; CDR3 length: 14; D gene: -; V gene: TRBV9; CDR3 protein: CASSVRGGDQPQHF
J gene: TRBJ1-3; CDR3 length: 16; D gene: -; V gene: TRBV5-1; CDR3 protein: CASSLSGASSGNTIYF
J gene: TRBJ1-4; CDR3 length: 15; D gene: TRBD1; V gene: TRBV25-1; CDR3 protein: CASSDGTAANEKLFF
J gene: TRBJ1-3; CDR3 length: 12; D gene: TRBD1; V gene: TRBV6-5; CDR3 protein: CASSTGANTIYF
J gene: TRBJ1-1; CDR3 length: 13; D gene: TRBD1; V gene: TRBV19; CDR3 protein: CASTGQGRTEAFF
J gene: TRBJ1-2; CDR3 length: 14; D gene: TRBD1; V gene: TRBV6-9; CDR3 protein: CASSYGQGADGYTF
J gene: TRBJ2-3; CDR3 length: 16; D gene: -; V gene: TRBV24-1; CDR3 protein: CATSDSGTSPPDTQYF
J gene: TRBJ1-6; CDR3 length: 14; D gene: -; V gene: TRBV11-2; CDR3 protein: CASSLGGGETPLHF
J gene: TRBJ1-1; CDR3 length: 15; D gene: -; V gene: TRBV27; CDR3 protein: CASSLSPPVGTKAFF